This T cell receptor (beta chain) was profiled in a study of blood T cells in healthy people across ages. Then a second PCR, running roughly 7 to 11 cycles, was carried out with a sample-barcoded 5' primer and a J-beta primer mix. Each CDR3 protein is one row after TCRdb ran MiXCR on the 5' RACE reads. The data contain more than 900,000 distinct CDR3 sequences, under 30% of them seen just once; the ten biggest clones take up about 0.69%. Study outcomes and limitations: No one knew whether donors had CMV, which possibly confounded expanded clonotype changes.

As regards this clonotype: Its antigen is undetermined.

V lost 3 bases to trimming and J lost 10 bases; unmatched junction nucleotides: 15. The CDR3 has 16 residues. From germline, CDR1 is SGHVS and CDR2 FNYEAQ. These same data were also listed under a study on T cells of mothers and their children. According to that study: RNA extracted was entirely used for cDNA synthesis, about 1.6 ug per 15 ul. Barcodes and 2-4 random nucleotides were added by M1S in the second PCR.

Sequencing was done on a sample of blood. This clonotype originated in a girl aged 2 to 9 in good health. This chain links TRBV7-6 with TRBJ2-1, with 7 bases matching TRBD1. CDR3 loop: CASSFDGDRGAREQFF. Written as DNA, the CDR3 is TGTGCCAGCAGCTTCGACGGGGACAGAGGTGCAAGGGAGCAGTTCTTC.